This T cell receptor (beta chain) is from a study of OX40 agonist ivuxolimab in advanced cancers. Whole-study context: Males comprised around 80% of the group, whose mean age was approximately 60 years (range roughly 23 to 90). Study-wide findings and caveats: Low normalized T-cell clonal expansion was also seen in some nonresponders.

As concerns this clone: Its specificity is not known.

V lost 5 bases and J lost 2, with 12 bases in between. Per the germline V gene, CDR1 is SGHVT and CDR2 is SQSDAQ. The CDR3 extends over 14 amino acids. Produced via immunoSEQ multiplex PCR; TCRdb's table is partial and in-frame only. The repertoire holds over 20,000 clones, with 75% to 85% as singletons. Baseline, cycle 4 day 1, and cycle 7 day 1 were the blood sampling points. The receptor comes from an adult with an advanced solid tumor such as melanoma, head and neck, liver or kidney cancer. The sequencing here drew on CD4+ or CD8+ T cells sorted from blood, taken in a trial of the OX40 agonist ivuxolimab. The gene calls are TRBV7-4 and TRBJ1-2; the D is unclear. CDR3 in amino acids: CASSIPGENYGYTF. The CDR3 DNA sequence: TGTGCCAGCAGCATTCCCGGGGAGAACTATGGCTACACCTTC.